These T cell receptor beta chains were read from a single sample in a study of T cells in Graves' hyperthyroidism and ophthalmopathy. A single record per CDR3 protein comes from TCRdb applying MiXCR to the multiplex PCR reads. The sample includes 95,000 to 100,000 distinct CDR3 sequences, roughly 49% of them seen just once. Material: blood. The origin of the receptors is a woman in her thirties or forties with Graves' hyperthyroidism. The CDR3 runs from the conserved cysteine through the conserved F or W. A D gene is named only where the DNA matches it firmly. Clone size is shown for a subset of rows, as once, few, many or a class of expanded clone.

TRBV10-3,-,TRBD1,TRBJ1-2,TGTGCCATCAGCAGCAGGGGGGCGGATACCTATGGCTACACCTTC,CAISSRGADTYGYTF
TRBV12-3/TRBV12-4,-,-,TRBJ2-3,TGTGCCAGCAGTTCCCTCTTAACAGGAGTGGGGACAGATACGCAGTATTTT,CASSSLLTGVGTDTQYF
TRBV29-1,-,-,TRBJ1-5,TGCAGTGCTAGAACCTTCGAGGGGGGGGGGACGGGCAATCAGCCCCAGCATTTT,CSARTFEGGGTGNQPQHF
TRBV7-2,-,TRBD1,TRBJ2-2,TGTGCCAGCAGCACTAGGGGGCAGGGGGAGCTGTTTTTT,CASSTRGQGELFF
TRBV7-2,-,-,TRBJ2-7,TGTGCCAGCAGCTTCGGGGACGAGCCGTACTTC,CASSFGDEPYF
TRBV20-1,-,TRBD1,TRBJ1-6,TGCAGTGCTAAGGGGGGACAGGGAGGATCACCCCTCCACTTT,CSAKGGQGGSPLHF
TRBV4-1,-,-,TRBJ2-3,TGCGCCAGCAGCCAAGTAGTACTAAGGGCAGATACGCAGTATTTT,CASSQVVLRADTQYF
TRBV7-9,-,-,TRBJ1-5,TGTGCCAGCAGCTTAGGGGGTGGGGAATCCTACGAGCATTTT,CASSLGGGESYEHF
TRBV9,-,-,TRBJ1-1,TGTGCCAGCAGCGGCGGAGGGAACACTGAAGCTTTCTTT,CASSGGGNTEAFF
TRBV25-1,many,-,TRBJ2-3,TGTGCCAGCAGAAGGGAGGGCACAGATACGCAGTATTTT,CASRREGTDTQYF
TRBV29-1,medium-sized,-,TRBJ1-2,TGCAGCGTTGTAACAGGGAGAGATGGCTACACCTTC,CSVVTGRDGYTF
TRBV20-1,-,TRBD2,TRBJ2-5,TGCAGTGCTAGAGCTACTAGCGGGAGGGGAGAGACCCAGTACTTC,CSARATSGRGETQYF
TRBV2,-,TRBD1,TRBJ1-2,TGTGCCAGCAGTGTCCGGGACAGGATCGGCTATGGCTACACCTTC,CASSVRDRIGYGYTF
TRBV7-9,many,-,TRBJ1-1,TGTGCCAGCAGCCCGCGGGCTGAGGCTGAAGCTTTCTTT,CASSPRAEAEAFF
TRBV7-2,many,-,TRBJ2-2,TGTGCCAGCAGCCATACAAAGACCGGGGAGCTGTTTTTT,CASSHTKTGELFF
TRBV7-2,-,TRBD1,TRBJ2-6,TGTGCCAGCAGCTTTGGACAGGGGCCGGGGGCCAACGTCCTGACTTTC,CASSFGQGPGANVLTF
TRBV7-2,-,TRBD2,TRBJ2-2,TGTGCCAGCAGCCCCAGGGTACCGCGGGAGTACGGGGAGCTGTTTTTT,CASSPRVPREYGELFF
TRBV29-1,many,-,TRBJ2-7,TGCAGCGTTGGGGGGGACATGATCTACGAGCAGTACTTC,CSVGGDMIYEQYF
TRBV7-2,-,-,TRBJ2-5,TGTGTCAGCAGCCAAGTCAGGTCCGGTGTGACCCAGTGCTTC,CVSSQVRSGVTQCF
TRBV4-1,many,TRBD1,TRBJ1-4,TGCGCCAGCAGCCAAATTCCGGGGACAGTAACTGAAAAACTGTTTTTT,CASSQIPGTVTEKLFF
TRBV20-1,many,-,TRBJ1-5,TGCAGTGCACGAGGGGAGAGCAATCAGCCCCAGCATTTT,CSARGESNQPQHF
TRBV6-6,many,-,TRBJ2-5,TGTGCCAGCAGTGGAAACCTCCAAGAGACCCAGTACTTC,CASSGNLQETQYF
TRBV25-1,-,-,TRBJ1-2,TGTGCCAGCCGATCCGGGGGGGGCTATGGCTACACCTTC,CASRSGGGYGYTF
TRBV5-8,large,TRBD1,TRBJ1-1,TGTGCCAGCAGCTCCGGGACAGGGTTCACTGAAGCTTTCTTT,CASSSGTGFTEAFF
TRBV7-2,-,-,TRBJ1-2,TGTGCCAGCAGCTTCGGGTCCGGGCAGCACTATGGCTACACCTTC,CASSFGSGQHYGYTF
TRBV10-3,-,-,TRBJ2-5,TGTGCCATCAGTGAGGGGGAGACCCAGTACTTC,CAISEGETQYF
TRBV11-2,-,TRBD2,TRBJ2-7,TGTGCCAGCCGTCCTGAAATAGGGCGGGGGACCTACGAGCAGTGCTTC,CASRPEIGRGTYEQCF
TRBV9,-,-,TRBJ1-1,TGTGCCAGCAGCGTGAGACGGAACACTGAAGCTTTCTTT,CASSVRRNTEAFF
TRBV2,-,-,TRBJ2-6,TGTGCCAGCAGTCCCTCTTTAGGGGGTACCGTCCTGACTTTC,CASSPSLGGTVLTF
TRBV9,once,-,TRBJ2-5,TGTGCCAGCAGCGTAGGAGAAGCACAAGAGACCCAGTACTTC,CASSVGEAQETQYF